This T cell receptor (beta chain) was sequenced for a study of T cells in tumors after PD-1 blockade. Study details: Patients received pembrolizumab 200 mg every 3 weeks or cemiplimab 350 mg every 2 weeks.

The assay was immunoSEQ multiplex PCR, and TCRdb's table has in-frame clones only and misses some. The table shows about 63,000 clones, with under 80% occurring only once. V was clipped by 3 bases and J by 2 bases, with 8 bases between them. The CDR3 consists of 13 residues. Germline V lookup: CDR1 MNHNS, CDR2 SASEGT. This clonotype was obtained from a human donor with basal cell carcinoma. V and J are TRBV6-1 and TRBJ2-7, with unresolved D. This sample comprised PBMCs, obtained after anti-PD-1 treatment. In nucleotides, the CDR3 is TGTGCCAGCAGTGATCACGGAGCCTACGAGCAGTACTTC. This codes for CASSDHGAYEQYF.